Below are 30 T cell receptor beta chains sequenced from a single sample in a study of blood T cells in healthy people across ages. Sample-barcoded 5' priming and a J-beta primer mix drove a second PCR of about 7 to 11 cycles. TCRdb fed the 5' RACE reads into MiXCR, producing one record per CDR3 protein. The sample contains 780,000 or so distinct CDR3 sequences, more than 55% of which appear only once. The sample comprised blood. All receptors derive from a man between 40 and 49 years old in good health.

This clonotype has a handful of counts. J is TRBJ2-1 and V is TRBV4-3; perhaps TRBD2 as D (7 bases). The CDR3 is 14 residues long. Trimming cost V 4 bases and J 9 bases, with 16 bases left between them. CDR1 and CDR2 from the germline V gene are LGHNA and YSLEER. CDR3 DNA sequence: TGCGCCAGCAGCCCTAATGGGGGGGCGAGTGAGCAGTTCTTC. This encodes CASSPNGGASEQFF.

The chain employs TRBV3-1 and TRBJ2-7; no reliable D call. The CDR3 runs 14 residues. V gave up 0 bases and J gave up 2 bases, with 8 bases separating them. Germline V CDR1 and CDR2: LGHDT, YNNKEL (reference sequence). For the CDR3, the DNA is TGTGCCAGCAGCCAAGATCTCATCCCCTACGAGCAGTACTTC. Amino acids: CASSQDLIPYEQYF.

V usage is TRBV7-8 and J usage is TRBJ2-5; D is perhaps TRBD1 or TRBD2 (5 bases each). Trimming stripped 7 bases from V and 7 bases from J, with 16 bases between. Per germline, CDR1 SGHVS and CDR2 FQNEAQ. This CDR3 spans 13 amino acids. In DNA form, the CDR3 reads TGTGCCAGCACCCCTCGGGACGGACGGACCCAGTACTTC. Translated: CASTPRDGRTQYF.

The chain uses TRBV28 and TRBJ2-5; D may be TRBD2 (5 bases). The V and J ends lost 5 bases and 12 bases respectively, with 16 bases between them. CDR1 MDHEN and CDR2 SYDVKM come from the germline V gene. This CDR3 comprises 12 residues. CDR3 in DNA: TGTGCCAGCAGTGAGGACTGGGCCCAAAAGTACTTC. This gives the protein CASSEDWAQKYF. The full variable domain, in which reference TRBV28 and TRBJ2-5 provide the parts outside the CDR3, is DVKVTQSSRYLVKRTGEKVFLECVQDMDHENMFWYRQDPGLGLRLIYFSYDVKMKEKGDIPEGYSVSREKKERFSLILESASTNQTSMYLCASSEDWAQKYFGPGTRLLVL.

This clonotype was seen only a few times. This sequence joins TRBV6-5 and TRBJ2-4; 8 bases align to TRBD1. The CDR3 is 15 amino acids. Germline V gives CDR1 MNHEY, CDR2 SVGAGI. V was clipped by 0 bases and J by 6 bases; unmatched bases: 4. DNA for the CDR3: TGTGCCAGCAGTTACTCGAGTCAGGGGGCAAACATTCAGTACTTC. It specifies CASSYSSQGANIQYF.

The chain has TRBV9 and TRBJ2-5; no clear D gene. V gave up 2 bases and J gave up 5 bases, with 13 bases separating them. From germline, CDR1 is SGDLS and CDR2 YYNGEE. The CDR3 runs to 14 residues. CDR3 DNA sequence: TGTGCCAGCAGCGTTTGGGATAGGACGGAGACCCAGTACTTC. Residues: CASSVWDRTETQYF.

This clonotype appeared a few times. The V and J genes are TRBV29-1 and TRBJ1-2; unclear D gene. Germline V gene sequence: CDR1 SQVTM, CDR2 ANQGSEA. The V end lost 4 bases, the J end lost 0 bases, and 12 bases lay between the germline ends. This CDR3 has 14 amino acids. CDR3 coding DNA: TGCAGCGTTGTGTCCCCGGCAGCTAACTATGGCTACACCTTC. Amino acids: CSVVSPAANYGYTF.

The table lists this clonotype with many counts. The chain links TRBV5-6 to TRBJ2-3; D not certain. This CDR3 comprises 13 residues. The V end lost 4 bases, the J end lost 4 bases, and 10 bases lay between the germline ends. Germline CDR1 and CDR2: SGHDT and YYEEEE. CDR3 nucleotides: TGTGCCAGCAGCCTTGACCGGGCAGATACGCAGTATTTT. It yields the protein CASSLDRADTQYF.

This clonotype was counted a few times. This CDR3 reads CASSFGRGQYEQYF. CDR3 coding DNA: TGTGCCAGCAGTTTCGGACGTGGTCAGTACGAGCAGTACTTC. The chain carries TRBV27 and TRBJ2-7; no clear D gene. The CDR3 is 14 amino acids. Germline V gene lookup returns CDR1 MNHEY and CDR2 SMNVEV (reference sequence). V was pared by 3 bases and J by 4 bases, with 13 bases between.

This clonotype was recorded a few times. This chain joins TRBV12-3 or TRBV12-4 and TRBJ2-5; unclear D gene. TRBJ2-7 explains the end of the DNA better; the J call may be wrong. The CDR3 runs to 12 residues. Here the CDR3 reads CASSLAAPEQYF. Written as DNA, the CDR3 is TGTGCCAGCAGTTTAGCGGCCCCCGAGCAGTACTTC.

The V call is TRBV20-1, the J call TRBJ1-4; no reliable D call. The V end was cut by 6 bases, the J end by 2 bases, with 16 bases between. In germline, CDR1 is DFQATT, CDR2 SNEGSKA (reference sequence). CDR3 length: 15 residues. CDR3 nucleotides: TGCAGTGCCAAACCTGATCTGTTGACTAATGAAAAACTGTTTTTT. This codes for CSAKPDLLTNEKLFF.

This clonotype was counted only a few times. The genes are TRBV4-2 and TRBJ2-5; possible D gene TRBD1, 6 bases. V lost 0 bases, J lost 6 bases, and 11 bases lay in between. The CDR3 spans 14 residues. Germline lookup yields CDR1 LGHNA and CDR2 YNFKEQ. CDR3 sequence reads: CASSQDKQGKTQYF. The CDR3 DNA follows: TGTGCCAGCAGCCAAGATAAGCAGGGGAAGACCCAGTACTTC.

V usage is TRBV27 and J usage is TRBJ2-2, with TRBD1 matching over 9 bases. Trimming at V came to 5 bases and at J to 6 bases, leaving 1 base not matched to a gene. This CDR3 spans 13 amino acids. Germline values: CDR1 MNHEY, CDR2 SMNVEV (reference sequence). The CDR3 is CASSHRGPGELFF. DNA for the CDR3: TGTGCCAGCAGTCACAGGGGGCCCGGGGAGCTGTTTTTT.

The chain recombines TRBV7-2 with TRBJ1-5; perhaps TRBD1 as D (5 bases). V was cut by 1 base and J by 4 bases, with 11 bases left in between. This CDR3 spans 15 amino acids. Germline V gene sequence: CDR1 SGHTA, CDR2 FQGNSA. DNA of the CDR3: TGTGCCAGCAGCTTAGGGTTAGGGGTAAATCAGCCCCAGCATTTT. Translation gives CASSLGLGVNQPQHF.

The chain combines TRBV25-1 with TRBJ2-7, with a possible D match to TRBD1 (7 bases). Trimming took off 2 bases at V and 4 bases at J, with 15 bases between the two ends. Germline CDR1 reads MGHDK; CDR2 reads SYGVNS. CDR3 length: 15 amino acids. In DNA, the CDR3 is TGTGCCAGCAGTGAAAGCAGGGGGGTAGGGTACGAGCAGTACTTC. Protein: CASSESRGVGYEQYF.

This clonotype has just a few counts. The CDR3 DNA follows: TGTGCCAGCAGTCCACAGCGGGAGTACAATGAGCAGTTCTTC. Its translation is CASSPQREYNEQFF. The V and J genes are TRBV28 and TRBJ2-1; TRBD2 matches 8 bases. V gave up 5 bases and J gave up 4 bases; unmatched junction bases: 4. The CDR3 contains 14 residues. Germline CDR1 MDHEN, CDR2 SYDVKM.

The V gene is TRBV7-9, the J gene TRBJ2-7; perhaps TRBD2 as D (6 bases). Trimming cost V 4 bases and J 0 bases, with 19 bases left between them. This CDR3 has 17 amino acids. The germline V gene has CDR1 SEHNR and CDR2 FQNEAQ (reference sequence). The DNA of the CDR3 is TGTGCCAGCAGCTCAACTCGCGGGGCGGCCGTCTCCTACGAGCAGTACTTC. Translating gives CASSSTRGAAVSYEQYF.

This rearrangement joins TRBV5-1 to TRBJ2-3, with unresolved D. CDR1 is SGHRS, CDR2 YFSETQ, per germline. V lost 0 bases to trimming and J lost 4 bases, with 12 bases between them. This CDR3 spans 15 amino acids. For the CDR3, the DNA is TGCGCCAGCAGCTTGGGGGGAATTATGGCAGATACGCAGTATTTT. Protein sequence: CASSLGGIMADTQYF.

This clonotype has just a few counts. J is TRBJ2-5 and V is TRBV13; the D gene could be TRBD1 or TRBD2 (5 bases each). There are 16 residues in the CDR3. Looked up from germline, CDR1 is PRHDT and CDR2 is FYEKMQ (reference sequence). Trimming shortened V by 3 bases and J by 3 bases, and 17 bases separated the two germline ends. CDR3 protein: CASSLGRRGSEETQYF. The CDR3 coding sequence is TGTGCCAGCAGCTTGGGGCGTCGGGGTAGTGAAGAGACCCAGTACTTC. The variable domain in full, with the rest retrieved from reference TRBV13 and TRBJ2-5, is AAGVIQSPRHLIKEKRETATLKCYPIPRHDTVYWYQQGPGQDPQFLISFYEKMQSDKGSIPDRFSAQQFSDYHSELNMSSLELGDSALYFCASSLGRRGSEETQYFGPGTRLLVL.

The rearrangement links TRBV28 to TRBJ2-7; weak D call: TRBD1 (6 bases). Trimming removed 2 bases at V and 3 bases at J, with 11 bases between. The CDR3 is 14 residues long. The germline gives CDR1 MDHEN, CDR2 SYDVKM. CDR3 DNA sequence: TGTGCCAGCAGTTTAGTCGGACAGCTCTACGAGCAGTACTTC. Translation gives CASSLVGQLYEQYF.

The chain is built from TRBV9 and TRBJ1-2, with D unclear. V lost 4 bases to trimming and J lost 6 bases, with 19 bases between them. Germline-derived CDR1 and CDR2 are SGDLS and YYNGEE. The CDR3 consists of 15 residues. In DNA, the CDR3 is TGTGCCAGCAGCCGTCGAGGTGGCACGCAGAATGGCTACACCTTC. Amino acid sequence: CASSRRGGTQNGYTF.

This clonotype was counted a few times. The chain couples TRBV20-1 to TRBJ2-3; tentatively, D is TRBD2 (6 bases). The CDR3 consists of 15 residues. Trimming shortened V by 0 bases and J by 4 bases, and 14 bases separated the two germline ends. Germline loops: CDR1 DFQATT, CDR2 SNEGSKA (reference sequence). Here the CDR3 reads CSARDGSGDPDTQYF. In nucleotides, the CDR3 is TGCAGTGCTAGAGATGGGTCGGGGGATCCAGATACGCAGTATTTT.

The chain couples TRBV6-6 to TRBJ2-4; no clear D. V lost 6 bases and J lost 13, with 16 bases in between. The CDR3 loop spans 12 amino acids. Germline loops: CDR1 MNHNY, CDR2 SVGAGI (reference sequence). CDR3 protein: CASSLPTLEQYF. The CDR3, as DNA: TGTGCCAGCAGCCTACCTACTTTAGAGCAGTACTTC.

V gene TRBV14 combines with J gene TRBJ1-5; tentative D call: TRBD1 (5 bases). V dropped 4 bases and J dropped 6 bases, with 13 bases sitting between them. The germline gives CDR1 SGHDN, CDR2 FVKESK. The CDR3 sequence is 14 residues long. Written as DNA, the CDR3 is TGTGCCAGCAGCCGCCCAGGGATTTCTCAGCCCCAGCATTTT. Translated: CASSRPGISQPQHF.

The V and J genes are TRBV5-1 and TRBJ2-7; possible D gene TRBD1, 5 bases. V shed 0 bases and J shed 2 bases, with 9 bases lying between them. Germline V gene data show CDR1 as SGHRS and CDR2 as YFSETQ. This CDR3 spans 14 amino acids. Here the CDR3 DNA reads TGCGCCAGCAGCTTGGGACAGATACCCTACGAGCAGTACTTC. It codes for CASSLGQIPYEQYF.

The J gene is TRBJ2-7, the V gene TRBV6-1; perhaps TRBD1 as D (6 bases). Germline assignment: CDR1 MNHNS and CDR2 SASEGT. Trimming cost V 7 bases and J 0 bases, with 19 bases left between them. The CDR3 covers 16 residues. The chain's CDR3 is CASTQLRGTTSYEQYF. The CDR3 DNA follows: TGTGCCAGCACCCAGTTGAGGGGGACAACCTCCTACGAGCAGTACTTC.

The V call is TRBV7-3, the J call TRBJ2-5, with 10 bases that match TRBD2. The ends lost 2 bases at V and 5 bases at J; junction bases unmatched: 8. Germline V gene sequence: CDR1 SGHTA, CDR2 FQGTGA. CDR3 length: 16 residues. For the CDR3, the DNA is TGTGCCAGCAGCTTATCTGCTAGCGGGAGTGGGGAGACCCAGTACTTC. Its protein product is CASSLSASGSGETQYF.

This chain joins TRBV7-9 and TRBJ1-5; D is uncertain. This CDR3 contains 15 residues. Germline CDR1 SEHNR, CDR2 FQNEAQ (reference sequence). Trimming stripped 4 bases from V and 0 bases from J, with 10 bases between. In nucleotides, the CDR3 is TGTGCCAGCAGCTCATCCTGGGGTAGCAATCAGCCCCAGCATTTT. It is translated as CASSSSWGSNQPQHF. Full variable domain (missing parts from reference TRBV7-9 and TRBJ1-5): DTGVSQNPRHKITKRGQNVTFRCDPISEHNRLYWYRQTLGQGPEFLTYFQNEAQLEKSRLLSDRFSAERPKGSFSTLEIQRTEQGDSAMYLCASSSSWGSNQPQHFGDGTRLSIL.

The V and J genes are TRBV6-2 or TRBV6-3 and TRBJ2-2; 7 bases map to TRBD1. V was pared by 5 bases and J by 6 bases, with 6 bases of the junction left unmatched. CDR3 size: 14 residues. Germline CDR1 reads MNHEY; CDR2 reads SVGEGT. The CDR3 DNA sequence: TGTGCCAGCAGTCCAACAGGGGTTCCCGGGGAGCTGTTTTTT. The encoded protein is CASSPTGVPGELFF.

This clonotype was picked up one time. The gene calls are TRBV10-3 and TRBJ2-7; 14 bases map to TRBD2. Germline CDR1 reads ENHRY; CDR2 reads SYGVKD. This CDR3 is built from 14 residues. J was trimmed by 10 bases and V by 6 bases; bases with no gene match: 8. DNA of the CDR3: TGTGCCATCAGCCCGGGACTAGCGGGAGTGGAACAGTACTTC. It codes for CAISPGLAGVEQYF.